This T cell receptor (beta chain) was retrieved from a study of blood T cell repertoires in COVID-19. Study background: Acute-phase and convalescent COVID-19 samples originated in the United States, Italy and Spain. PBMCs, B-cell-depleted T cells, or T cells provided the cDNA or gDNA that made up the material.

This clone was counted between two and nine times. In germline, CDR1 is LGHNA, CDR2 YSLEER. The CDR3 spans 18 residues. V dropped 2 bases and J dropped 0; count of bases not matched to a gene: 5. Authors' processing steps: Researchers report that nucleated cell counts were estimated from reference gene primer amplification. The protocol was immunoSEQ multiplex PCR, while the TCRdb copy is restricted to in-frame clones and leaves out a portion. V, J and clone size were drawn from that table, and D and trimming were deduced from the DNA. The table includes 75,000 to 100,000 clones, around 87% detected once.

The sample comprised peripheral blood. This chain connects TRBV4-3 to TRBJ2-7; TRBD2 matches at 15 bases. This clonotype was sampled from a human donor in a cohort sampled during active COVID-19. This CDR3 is CASSQRTSGRVLSYEQYF. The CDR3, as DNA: TGCGCCAGCAGCCAACGGACTAGCGGGAGGGTCCTCTCCTACGAGCAGTACTTC.